What follows are 30 T cell receptor beta chains derived from one specimen sequenced in a study of blood T cell repertoires in COVID-19. Clones were read by immunoSEQ multiplex PCR, and TCRdb kept only the in-frame ones, dropping some. The table lists about 350,000 clones, about 88% of them singletons. The specimen was PBMCs or T cells enriched from blood (not recorded which). The receptors were sampled from a woman in her thirties who had recovered from COVID-19.

The V and J genes are TRBV18 and TRBJ1-6, with TRBD1 matching 8 bases. V gave up 6 bases and J gave up 10 bases; unmatched junction bases: 8. Germline CDR1 is KGHSH and CDR2 is LQKENI. The CDR3 contains 14 residues. The CDR3 DNA sequence: TGTGCCAGCTCTCAAGGACAGGGTGGCTCACCCCTCCACTTT. Protein product: CASSQGQGGSPLHF.

The genes are TRBV6-5 and TRBJ1-4, with 7 nucleotides matching TRBD1. V trimming: 0 bases; J trimming: 2 bases; junction bases outside the gene matches: 0. The CDR3 loop spans 15 amino acids. CDR1 MNHEY and CDR2 SVGAGI come from the germline V gene. CDR3 protein: CASSYSGGTNEKLFF. The DNA of the CDR3 is TGTGCCAGCAGTTACTCAGGGGGCACTAATGAAAAACTGTTTTTT.

J is TRBJ1-3 and V is TRBV6-6; a weak D match, TRBD1 (5 bases). The CDR3 is 16 residues long. The V end was cut by 0 bases, the J end by 3 bases, with 12 bases between. Per the germline V gene, CDR1 is MNHNY and CDR2 is SVGAGI (reference sequence). The chain's CDR3 is CASSYSSAGGGNTIYF. The CDR3 region has the DNA TGTGCCAGCAGTTACTCCTCCGCCGGGGGTGGAAACACCATATATTTT.

This clone was detected ten times or more. This chain links TRBV9 with TRBJ2-1; 9 nucleotides agree with TRBD2. This CDR3 has 17 residues. The V segment lost 3 bases and the J segment 5 bases; nucleotides outside the gene matches: 12. CDR1 and CDR2 from the germline V gene are SGDLS and YYNGEE. CDR3 DNA sequence: TGTGCCAGCAGCGCCGAGGTGGGCGGGAGGGGGCACAATGAGCAGTTCTTC. Translation gives CASSAEVGGRGHNEQFF.

The sample holds a few counts of this clone. The chain is built from TRBV28 and TRBJ2-3; 8 bases align to TRBD1. The CDR3 sequence is 18 residues long. With V trimmed by 6 bases and J by 2 bases, 16 bases remained unmatched. Germline-derived CDR1 and CDR2 are MDHEN and SYDVKM. The CDR3 region is CASSLISGTGINTDTQYF. DNA of the CDR3: TGTGCCAGCAGCCTCATATCCGGGACAGGTATCAACACAGATACGCAGTATTTT.

This clone came up once. The chain has TRBV3-1 (or the pseudogene TRBV3-2) and TRBJ2-7; the match to TRBD1 covers 8 bases. Germline V CDR1 and CDR2: LGHDT, YNNKEL (reference sequence). The CDR3 consists of 14 residues. Losses at the gene ends were 1 base for V and 8 bases for J; bases not matched to a gene: 7. CDR3 in amino acids: CASSQGWTGIQQYF. CDR3 DNA sequence: TGTGCCAGCAGCCAAGGTTGGACAGGGATTCAGCAGTACTTC.

The chain combines TRBV4-1 with TRBJ2-7; a possible D gene is TRBD1 (6 bases). CDR1 is MGHRA, CDR2 YSYEKL, per germline. The V and J ends lost 1 base and 2 bases respectively, with 12 bases between them. The CDR3 contains 15 residues. DNA of the CDR3: TGCGCCAGCAGCCAAGGGGGACATGTCGCCTACGAGCAGTACTTC. It specifies CASSQGGHVAYEQYF.

This clone was seen just once. V is TRBV19 and J is TRBJ1-1; D is ambiguous. The CDR3 contains 16 residues. CDR1 and CDR2 from the germline V gene are LNHDA and SQIVND (reference sequence). V was clipped by 5 bases and J by 1 base, with 17 bases between them. DNA for the CDR3: TGTGCCAGTAGTTCAATTGAGGGAGCGCGGAACACTGAAGCTTTCTTT. Its protein product is CASSSIEGARNTEAFF.

This chain uses TRBV4-3 with TRBJ1-1; perhaps TRBD1 as D (5 bases). There are 14 residues in the CDR3. The ends were cut back, 5 bases at V and 4 bases at J, with 14 bases in the middle. Germline V CDR1 and CDR2: LGHNA, YSLEER. CDR3 sequence (DNA): TGCGCCAGCAGCGCAACAGGCACAGCCACTGAAGCTTTCTTT. Translation: CASSATGTATEAFF.

The gene calls are TRBV4-3 and TRBJ2-7; 9 bases fit TRBD1. The CDR3 sequence is 16 residues long. V shed 0 bases, J shed 2 bases, and the junction held 5 bases outside the gene matches. CDR1 LGHNA and CDR2 YSLEER come from the germline V gene. The CDR3 loop reads CASSQDQGQGTYEQYF. The CDR3 DNA is TGCGCCAGCAGCCAAGATCAGGGACAGGGCACCTACGAGCAGTACTTC.

The CDR3 region has the DNA TGTGCCAGCAGCGGGGGGGCTTCCGTCCCAGATACGCAGTATTTT. Encoded protein: CASSGGASVPDTQYF. This sequence joins TRBV7-9 and TRBJ2-3, with a tentative D call TRBD2 (7 bases). Trimming shortened V by 5 bases and J by 4 bases, and 16 bases separated the two germline ends. Looked up from germline, CDR1 is SEHNR and CDR2 is FQNEAQ (reference sequence). The CDR3 totals 15 residues.

This clone appeared a single time. The chain links TRBV19 to TRBJ1-5; 10 nucleotides match TRBD1. CDR3 size: 16 residues. Unmatched junction bases numbered 9, after V lost 6 bases and J lost 4 bases. Germline loops: CDR1 LNHDA, CDR2 SQIVND (reference sequence). The CDR3 nucleotides are TGTGCCAGTAGCCTGACAGGGGGCTACTCGAATCAGCCCCAGCATTTT. Its protein product is CASSLTGGYSNQPQHF.

The chain combines TRBV6-2 or TRBV6-3 with TRBJ2-6; D remains ambiguous. Per the germline V gene, CDR1 is MNHEY and CDR2 is SVGEGT. The CDR3 spans 19 residues. The V gene lost 4 bases and the J gene lost 0 bases, with 19 bases spanning the gap. CDR3 nucleotides: TGTGCCAGCAGTTCAGCGCTCCACGCCTCCAGCTCTGGGGCCAACGTCCTGACTTTC. Residues: CASSSALHASSSGANVLTF.

The V gene is TRBV19, the J gene TRBJ1-6; TRBD1 matches at 7 bases. The V gene end was trimmed by 9 bases and the J gene end by 0 bases; junction bases not matched to a gene: 5. CDR3 length: 15 residues. Germline CDR1 LNHDA, CDR2 SQIVND (reference sequence). CDR3 nucleotides: TGTGCCAGCCGGGCAGGGGGCTCCTATAATTCACCCCTCCACTTT. It encodes CASRAGGSYNSPLHF.

The chain recombines TRBV27 with TRBJ1-1; 7 nucleotides match TRBD1. Germline CDR1 is MNHEY and CDR2 is SMNVEV (reference sequence). V lost 7 bases and J lost 3; bases outside the gene matches: 5. The CDR3 has 13 residues. CDR3 in DNA: TGTGCCAGCACTAGGGGGCTGGACACTGAAGCTTTCTTT. It translates to CASTRGLDTEAFF.

This clone was seen only a few times. The chain employs TRBV7-2 and TRBJ2-6; D gene ambiguous. The ends were cut back, 3 bases at V and 0 bases at J, with 9 bases in the middle. The CDR3 totals 16 residues. The germline V gene encodes CDR1 SGHTA and CDR2 FQGNSA. The CDR3 here is CASSFGQVSGANVLTF. In nucleotides, the CDR3 is TGTGCCAGCAGCTTTGGTCAGGTCTCTGGGGCCAACGTCCTGACTTTC.

The J gene is TRBJ2-5, the V gene TRBV24-1, with 8 bases lining up with TRBD1. After removal of 3 bases from V and 4 bases from J, the junction contained 3 bases not matched to a gene. The CDR3 runs to 14 residues. The V gene's germline CDR1 is KGHDR and CDR2 SFDVKD. The CDR3 region has the DNA TGTGCCACCAGTGATCAGGGGACAGGAGAGACCCAGTACTTC. Its protein product is CATSDQGTGETQYF.

The J gene is TRBJ1-4, the V gene TRBV30; perhaps TRBD1 as D (5 bases). CDR1 is GTSNPN and CDR2 is SVGIG in the germline V gene (reference sequence). The V end lost 3 bases, the J end lost 1 base, and 12 bases lay between the germline ends. This CDR3 has 15 residues. CDR3 residues: CAWSPRTGTNEKLFF. The CDR3 DNA sequence: TGTGCCTGGAGCCCTCGAACAGGAACTAATGAAAAACTGTTTTTT.

The CDR3 protein is CASSPLGTGDPYSGNTIYF. The CDR3 nucleotides read TGTGCCAGCTCACCACTTGGGACAGGGGATCCCTACTCTGGAAACACCATATATTTT. The chain uses TRBV18 and TRBJ1-3; TRBD1 matches at 10 bases. CDR3 size: 19 residues. Germline assignment: CDR1 KGHSH and CDR2 LQKENI. V lost 1 base and J lost 0; bases outside the gene matches: 9.

The chain employs TRBV4-1 and TRBJ1-2; a weak D match, TRBD1 (5 bases). Trimming left V 1 base short and J 8 bases short, with 14 bases between. This CDR3 spans 14 amino acids. Germline V lookup: CDR1 MGHRA, CDR2 YSYEKL. The CDR3 DNA reads TGCGCCAGCAGCCAAGCTGTCAGGGTAGAAGGCTACACCTTC. Translating gives CASSQAVRVEGYTF.

The CDR3 region is CASSRGDSRNSPLHF. CDR3 in DNA: TGTGCCAGCAGCCGAGGTGACAGCAGAAATTCACCCCTCCACTTT. The rearrangement uses TRBV3-1 (or the pseudogene TRBV3-2) and TRBJ1-6; perhaps TRBD1 as D (5 bases). Germline values: CDR1 LGHDT, CDR2 YNNKEL (reference sequence). Trimming cost V 4 bases and J 7 bases, with 14 bases left between them. The CDR3 is made up of 15 amino acids.

This clone was counted a single time. The V call is TRBV9, the J call TRBJ2-2; 9 nucleotides line up with TRBD1. Germline CDR1 SGDLS, CDR2 YYNGEE. The CDR3 is 16 residues long. With 3 bases clipped from V and 4 bases from J, the junction kept 7 bases outside the gene matches. CDR3 DNA: TGTGCCAGCAGCGCCCAGGGGACAGGGTTCACCGGGGAGCTGTTTTTT. Its protein product is CASSAQGTGFTGELFF.

J is TRBJ1-2 and V is TRBV12-2. TRBV12-2 is recorded as a pseudogene. The CDR3 loop spans 12 amino acids. CDR3 protein: CASRSAVDGYTF. For the CDR3, the DNA is TGTGCAAGTCGCTCCGCGGTGGATGGCTACACCTTC.

The J gene is TRBJ1-1, the V gene TRBV30; weak D call: TRBD1 (5 bases). The CDR3 runs 13 residues. Between the trimmed V and J ends, which lost 4 bases and 0 bases, there was a span of 9 bases. Germline values: CDR1 GTSNPN, CDR2 SVGIG (reference sequence). CDR3 residues: CAWTLQVNTEAFF. The CDR3 nucleotides read TGTGCCTGGACTTTACAGGTGAACACTGAAGCTTTCTTT.

This chain uses TRBV5-4 with TRBJ2-3; no definite D call. The V end was cut by 2 bases, the J end by 3 bases, with 10 bases between. Looked up from germline, CDR1 is SGHNT and CDR2 is YYREEE (reference sequence). This CDR3 is built from 14 residues. The CDR3 loop reads CASSFELGTDTQYF. CDR3 DNA sequence: TGTGCCAGCAGCTTCGAACTCGGGACAGATACGCAGTATTTT.

The CDR3 region has the DNA TGTGCCAGCAGAAGACAGGGACCGGTGGGGACAACTGAAGCTTTCTTT. It specifies CASRRQGPVGTTEAFF. The chain combines TRBV5-4 with TRBJ1-1; 7 nucleotides match TRBD1. The CDR3 has 16 amino acids. Trimming at V came to 5 bases and at J to 5 bases, leaving 15 bases not matched to a gene. In germline, CDR1 is SGHNT, CDR2 YYREEE (reference sequence).

The chain is built from TRBV9 and TRBJ2-1; D call uncertain. Germline-derived CDR1 and CDR2 are SGDLS and YYNGEE. There are 11 residues in the CDR3. V was clipped by 7 bases and J by 9 bases, with 11 bases between them. CDR3 loop: CASGLGSEQFF. The CDR3 DNA reads as TGTGCCAGCGGGCTGGGTAGTGAGCAGTTCTTC.

The chain uses TRBV12-3 or TRBV12-4 and TRBJ1-2; no clear D. The V end lost 1 base, the J end lost 8 bases, and 11 bases lay between the germline ends. CDR3 length: 13 residues. CDR3 sequence (DNA): TGTGCCAGCAGTTTAGGGCAGGCCCGGGGCTACACCTTC. Translating it yields CASSLGQARGYTF.

Details on this clone: Other DNA sequences of this sample code for an identical CDR3. This chain links TRBV30 with TRBJ1-6; maybe TRBD1 (6 bases). Looked up from germline, CDR1 is GTSNPN and CDR2 is SVGIG (reference sequence). Trimming took 3 bases from V and 7 from J, leaving 7 bases between them. The CDR3 contains 12 residues. The CDR3 DNA is TGTGCCTGGAGCAGGGGAAATTCACCCCTCCACTTT. Amino acid sequence: CAWSRGNSPLHF.

The chain employs TRBV6-1 and TRBJ2-3; possibly TRBD1 for D (7 bases). Germline CDR1 and CDR2: MNHNS and SASEGT. Trimming pared 2 bases from V and 0 bases from J, leaving 9 bases between. The CDR3 covers 15 residues. The CDR3 nucleotides are TGTGCCAGCAGTGAACCAGGGGGGAGCACAGATACGCAGTATTTT. Its protein product is CASSEPGGSTDTQYF.